This TCR beta chain appears in the sequencing data of a study of CD8+ T cells in alopecia areata. Study in general: Severity in treated patients was scored by percentage of scalp area affected. Findings and limits, study-wide: Given one nonresponder, whether baseline CD8+ expansion relates to response remains uncertain.

For this clone: The antigen remains undetermined.

Trimming left V 4 bases short and J 9 bases short, with 9 bases between. The germline V gene has CDR1 SGHDN and CDR2 FVKESK. This CDR3 spans 12 amino acids. Described treatment: oral pan-JAK inhibitor, 5-10 mg twice daily. Investigators isolated RNA and reverse transcribed it into cDNA to act as the sequencing template. Clones were read by immunoSEQ multiplex PCR, and TCRdb kept only the in-frame ones, dropping some. The sample has some 200,000 clones, roughly 50% seen once; the top ten hold roughly 12%. The TCR was taken from a human donor with alopecia areata. Sequencing was performed on CD8+ T cells sorted from blood, taken at week 24, from a patient treated with tofacitinib. The rearrangement links TRBV14 to TRBJ2-2, with no clear D. The CDR3 DNA sequence: TGTGCCAGCAGCCTAAATTACCGGGAGCTGTTTTTT. Translated: CASSLNYRELFF.